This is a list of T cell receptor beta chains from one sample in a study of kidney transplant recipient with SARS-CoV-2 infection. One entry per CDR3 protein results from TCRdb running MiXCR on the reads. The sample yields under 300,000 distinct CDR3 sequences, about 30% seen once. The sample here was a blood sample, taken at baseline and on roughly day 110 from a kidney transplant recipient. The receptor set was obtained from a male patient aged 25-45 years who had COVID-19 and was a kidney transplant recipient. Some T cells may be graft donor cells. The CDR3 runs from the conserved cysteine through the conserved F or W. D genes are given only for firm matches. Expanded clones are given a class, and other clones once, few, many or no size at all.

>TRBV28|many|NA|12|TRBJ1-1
TGTGCCAGCAGCCTGGTGAACACTGAAGCTTTCTTT
CASSLVNTEAFF
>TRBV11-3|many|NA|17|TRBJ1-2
TGTGCCAGCAGCTTAGAAGGCGATCTCGGAAAGACCTATGGCTACACCTTC
CASSLEGDLGKTYGYTF
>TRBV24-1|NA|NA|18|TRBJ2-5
TGTGCCACCAGTGACCCTACTCCGGGACGGACTCACCAAGAGACCCAGTACTTC
CATSDPTPGRTHQETQYF
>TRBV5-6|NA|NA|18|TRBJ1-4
TGTGCCAGCAGCGCGGCCGAGGACGGATCCTTAGCTAATGAAAAACTGTTTTTT
CASSAAEDGSLANEKLFF
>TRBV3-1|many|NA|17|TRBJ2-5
TGTGCCAGCAGCACCGGTACTCCCATTTCTTTCTCTGAGACCCAGTACTTC
CASSTGTPISFSETQYF
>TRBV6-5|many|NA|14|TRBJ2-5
TGTGCCAGCAGTTTGGACACTCTTCGGGAGACCCAGTACTTC
CASSLDTLRETQYF
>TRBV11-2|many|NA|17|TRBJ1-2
TGTGCCAGCAGCTGGGTAACAACAAGCAGAAAGACCTATGGCTACACCTTC
CASSWVTTSRKTYGYTF
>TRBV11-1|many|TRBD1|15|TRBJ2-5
TGTGCCAGCAGCCGGACAGGGGCGCTCCAAGAGACCCAGTACTTC
CASSRTGALQETQYF
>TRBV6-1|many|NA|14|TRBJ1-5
TGTGCCAGCAGTGAAGCGACGGCCAATCAGCCCCAGCATTTT
CASSEATANQPQHF
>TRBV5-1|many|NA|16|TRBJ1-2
TGCGCCAGCTGTATGAGATCGGTTCGAAAGACCTATGGCTACACCTTC
CASCMRSVRKTYGYTF
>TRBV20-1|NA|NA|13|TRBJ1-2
TGCAGTGCCATGAGACAGCGTAACTATGGCTACACCTTC
CSAMRQRNYGYTF
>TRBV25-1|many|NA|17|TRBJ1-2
TGTGCCAGCAGTTGCAACCCAGAACTGGGAAAGACCTATGGCTACACCTTC
CASSCNPELGKTYGYTF
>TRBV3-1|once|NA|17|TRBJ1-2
TGTGCCAGCAGCCAAGGTCACACCCCTCGAAAGACCTATGGCTACACCTTC
CASSQGHTPRKTYGYTF
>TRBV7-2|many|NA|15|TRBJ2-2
TGTGCCAGCAGCTTAAGGGGAGGGAACACCGGGGAGCTGTTTTTT
CASSLRGGNTGELFF
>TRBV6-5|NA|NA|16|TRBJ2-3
TGTGCCAGCAATGAATCTGGCGGGCCGAGCACAGATACGCAGTATTTT
CASNESGGPSTDTQYF
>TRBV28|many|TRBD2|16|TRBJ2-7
TGTGCCAGCAGTTTATCCGGACTAGCCCGTCACTACGAGCAGTACTTC
CASSLSGLARHYEQYF
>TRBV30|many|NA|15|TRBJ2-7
TGTGCCTGGAGCCCCCCACTAGTCGGATCCTACGAGCAGTACTTC
CAWSPPLVGSYEQYF
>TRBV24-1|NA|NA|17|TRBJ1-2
TGTGCCACCAGTCGGCTCGGTAGTACCAGAAAGGCCTATGGCTACACCTTC
CATSRLGSTRKAYGYTF
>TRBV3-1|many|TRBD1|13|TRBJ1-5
TGTGCCAGCAGCCGACAGGGGAATCAGCCCCAGCATTTT
CASSRQGNQPQHF
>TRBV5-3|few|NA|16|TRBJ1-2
TGTGCCAGAGGGATTAAAGTGGTGAGAAAGACCTATGGCTACACCTTC
CARGIKVVRKTYGYTF
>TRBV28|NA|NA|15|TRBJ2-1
TGTGCCAGCAGTTTTCGCCAGGGGCGCTACAATGAGCAGTTCTTC
CASSFRQGRYNEQFF
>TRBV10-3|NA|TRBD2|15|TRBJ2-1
TGTGCCATCAGTGAAGGGACTAGCGGGAGCGGTGAGCAGTTCTTC
CAISEGTSGSGEQFF
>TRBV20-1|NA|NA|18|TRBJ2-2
TGCAGTGCTTGGGCCGCGGACGGCCAACTTCCGAACACCGGGGAGCTGTTTTTT
CSAWAADGQLPNTGELFF
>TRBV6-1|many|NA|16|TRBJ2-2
TGTGCCAGCAGTGAAGCGAAGGGAACGAACACCGGGGAGCTGTTTTTT
CASSEAKGTNTGELFF
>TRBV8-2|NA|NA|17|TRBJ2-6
TGTGGCATACTGGCAAGGATAACACGAAGTCGGGCCAACGTCCTGACTTTC
CGILARITRSRANVLTF
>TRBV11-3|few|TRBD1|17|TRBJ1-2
TGTGCCAGCAGCCATGGGACAGGGGGCGAATGGAACTATGGCTACACCTTC
CASSHGTGGEWNYGYTF
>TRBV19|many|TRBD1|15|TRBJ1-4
TGTGCCAGTAGTATTGTGACAGGGATTAATGAAAAACTGTTTTTT
CASSIVTGINEKLFF
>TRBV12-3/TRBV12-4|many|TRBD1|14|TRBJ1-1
TGTGCCAGCAGTTTTCAGGGGGCGAACACTGAAGCTTTCTTT
CASSFQGANTEAFF
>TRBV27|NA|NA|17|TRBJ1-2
TGTGCCAGCAGTATCCATGGTCCTGGCTGGAAGACCTATGGTTACACCTTC
CASSIHGPGWKTYGYTF
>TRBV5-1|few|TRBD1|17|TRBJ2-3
TGCGCCAGCAGCCGTCTCAAACAGGGGGCGGTGGGGGATACGCAGTATTTT
CASSRLKQGAVGDTQYF
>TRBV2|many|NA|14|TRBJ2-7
TGTGCCAGCAGTGAAGCTACTCAAACCTACGAGCAGTACTTC
CASSEATQTYEQYF
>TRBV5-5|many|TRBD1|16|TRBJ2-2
TGTGCCAGCAGCTTGGAGGGACAGGTGAACACCGGGGAGCTGTTTTTT
CASSLEGQVNTGELFF
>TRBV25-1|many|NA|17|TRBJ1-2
TGTGCCAGCAGTGTACGCATAGAACTGGGAAAGACCTATGGCTACACCTTC
CASSVRIELGKTYGYTF
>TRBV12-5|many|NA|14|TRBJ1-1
TGTGCTAGTGGTTCACCCAATATTTCACCTGAAGCTTTCTTT
CASGSPNISPEAFF
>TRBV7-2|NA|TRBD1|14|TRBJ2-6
TGTGCCACGTCGACAGGGGCTGGGGCCAACGTCCTGACTTTC
CATSTGAGANVLTF
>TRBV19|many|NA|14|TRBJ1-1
TGTGCCAGTAGTATCCGAGGGGGGAACACTGAAGCTTTCTTT
CASSIRGGNTEAFF